This T cell receptor (beta chain) was captured by sequencing in a study of glioma-infiltrating T cells. This clonotype was counted between two and nine times. Its antigen remains unknown. This CDR3 contains 14 residues. Germline V gives CDR1 SEHNR, CDR2 FQNEAQ (reference sequence). Between the trimmed V and J ends, which lost 5 bases and 0 bases, there was a span of 8 bases. TCR alpha and beta CDR3 regions were amplified from RNA using iRepertoire nested multiplex PCR. TCRdb reprocessed the multiplex PCR reads with MiXCR, giving one entry per CDR3 protein. The table includes 45,000 or so distinct CDR3 sequences, approximately 20% detected once. Overall study results and limits: Gliomas, especially low-grade, showed above-expected tissue-blood divergence; non-neoplastic patients showed below. Only very few CDR3 sequences appeared in both tissue and blood.

The chain uses TRBV7-9 and TRBJ2-1, with D possibly matching TRBD2 (5 bases). This TCR came from a human donor with low-grade glioma or glioblastoma, undergoing nonglioma brain surgery, or in good health (not recorded which). The sample consisted of glioma tissue, nonneoplastic brain tissue, or PBMCs (not recorded which). CDR3 in amino acids: CASSHTSSYNEQFF. For the CDR3, the DNA is TGTGCCAGCAGCCACACTAGCTCCTACAATGAGCAGTTCTTC. Full variable domain (outside the CDR3, taken from reference TRBV7-9 and TRBJ2-1): DTGVSQNPRHKITKRGQNVTFRCDPISEHNRLYWYRQTLGQGPEFLTYFQNEAQLEKSRLLSDRFSAERPKGSFSTLEIQRTEQGDSAMYLCASSHTSSYNEQFFGPGTRLTVL.